This TCR beta chain was sequenced for a study of blood T cell repertoires in COVID-19. Study-wide context: Specimens from acute and convalescent COVID-19 originated in the United States, Italy and Spain. Sample material is recorded as cDNA or gDNA derived from T cells, B-cell-depleted T cells, or PBMCs.

Only in-frame clones appear in the TCRdb table, and some are missing; sequencing was by immunoSEQ multiplex PCR. The sample has 190,000 or so clones, approximately 86% seen once; the top ten hold approximately 0.97%. This clone has just one count. Patients of the Seattle cohort, enrolled during active infection, were followed longitudinally. After removal of 5 bases from V and 2 bases from J, the junction contained 2 bases not matched to a gene. The CDR3 has 13 residues. Germline V gene lookup returns CDR1 PRHDT and CDR2 FYEKMQ (reference sequence). This rearrangement joins TRBV13 to TRBJ1-2, with TRBD1 matching over 7 bases. The receptor's source is a man in his fifties or sixties with COVID-19, enrolled during active disease. Sequenced material: peripheral blood. In nucleotides, the CDR3 is TGTGCCAGCAGCAGGGGACAGAACTATGGCTACACCTTC. The encoded protein is CASSRGQNYGYTF.